This note documents a single TCR beta chain sequence. Run at survey level, the immunoSEQ assay was version v3.0. Each sample had sequencing targeting about 40,000-50,000 T-cell genomes. Generated by immunoSEQ multiplex PCR, the TCRdb table keeps only in-frame clones and is missing some. This table holds tens of thousands of clones, roughly four fifths found once. The sample belongs to a study of long-term antiretroviral therapy in people with HIV. Study as a whole: Samples from the earliest time points predate the 2015 immediate-ART recommendation by about a decade.

Trimming took 11 bases from V and 2 from J; bases not matched to a gene: 14. There are 16 residues in the CDR3. Germline CDR1 is SNHLY and CDR2 is FYNNEI. The specimen was unsorted PBMCs, collected 1.1 years before starting antiretroviral therapy. The chain joins TRBV2 to TRBJ2-2, with 7 nucleotides matching TRBD1. The source of this sequence is a woman between 25 and 40 years old with HIV. The CDR3 loop is CAVLGDSSDNTGELFF. In nucleotides, the CDR3 is TGTGCCGTCTTGGGGGACAGTTCAGATAACACCGGGGAGCTGTTTTTT.